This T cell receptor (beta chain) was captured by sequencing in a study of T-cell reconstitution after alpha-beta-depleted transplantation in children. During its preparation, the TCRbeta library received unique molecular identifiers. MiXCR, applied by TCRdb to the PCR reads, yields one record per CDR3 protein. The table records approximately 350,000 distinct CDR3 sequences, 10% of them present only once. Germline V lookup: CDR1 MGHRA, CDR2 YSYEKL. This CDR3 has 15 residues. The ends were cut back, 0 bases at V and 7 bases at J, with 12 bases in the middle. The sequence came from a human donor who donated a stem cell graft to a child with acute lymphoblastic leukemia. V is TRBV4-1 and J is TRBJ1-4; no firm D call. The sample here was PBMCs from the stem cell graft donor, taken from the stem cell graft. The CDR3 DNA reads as TGCGCCAGCAGCCAAGATTCGAGAGGAATTGAAAAACTGTTTTTT. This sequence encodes CASSQDSRGIEKLFF.